This entry lists 13 T cell receptor beta chains sequenced from one sample in a study of control samples from healthy donors and cancer patients. The repertoire was sequenced with immunoSEQ multiplex PCR; TCRdb's copy has only in-frame clones and lacks some. The repertoire has tens of thousands of clones, 85% to 95% of them found once; the top ten carry roughly 2.3%. What was sequenced was blood. The receptors derive from a young man in good health.

The gene calls are TRBV5-4 and TRBJ2-5; TRBD2 matches at 11 bases. Germline loops: CDR1 SGHNT, CDR2 YYREEE (reference sequence). V lost 6 bases, J lost 2 bases, and 9 bases stayed unmatched. The CDR3 covers 16 residues. This CDR3 reads CASTPGRLAGQETQYF. CDR3 DNA: TGTGCCAGCACCCCAGGTAGACTAGCGGGACAAGAGACCCAGTACTTC.

This clone came up once. The V and J genes are TRBV24-1 and TRBJ2-5; D gene unclear. Between the trimmed V and J ends, which lost 3 bases and 2 bases, there was a span of 12 bases. Germline assignment: CDR1 KGHDR and CDR2 SFDVKD. The CDR3 is made up of 15 amino acids. DNA of the CDR3: TGTGCCACCAGTGATCCCAGGACCATTCAAGAGACCCAGTACTTC. Protein: CATSDPRTIQETQYF.

V and J are TRBV3-1 (or the pseudogene TRBV3-2) and TRBJ2-1, with D uncertain. Trimming cost V 2 bases and J 6 bases, with 2 bases left between them. The CDR3 contains 11 residues. Germline V gene sequence: CDR1 LGHDT, CDR2 YNNKEL (reference sequence). CDR3 DNA sequence: TGTGCCAGCAGCCAACTCAATGAGCAGTTCTTC. Amino acids: CASSQLNEQFF.

V and J are TRBV24-1 and TRBJ2-2, with TRBD1 as a possible D gene (6 bases). The length of the CDR3 is 14 residues. V was cut by 1 base and J by 5 bases, with 7 bases left in between. Looked up from germline, CDR1 is KGHDR and CDR2 is SFDVKD. CDR3 nucleotides: TGTGCCACCAGTGATTTCAGGGGAACCGGGGAGCTGTTTTTT. Protein product: CATSDFRGTGELFF.

J is TRBJ2-7 and V is TRBV28; no clear D. The CDR3 sequence is 15 residues long. V dropped 3 bases and J dropped 0 bases, with 12 bases sitting between them. Germline assignment: CDR1 MDHEN and CDR2 SYDVKM. The CDR3 region is CASSFRTAVSYEQYF. The CDR3 DNA follows: TGTGCCAGCAGTTTCCGAACTGCCGTCTCCTACGAGCAGTACTTC.

The rearrangement joins TRBV5-1 to TRBJ2-2, with D tentatively TRBD2 (6 bases). V was cut by 4 bases and J by 1 base, with 17 bases left in between. Germline V gene lookup returns CDR1 SGHRS and CDR2 YFSETQ. This CDR3 comprises 17 residues. CDR3 region: CASSPSGSGWNTGELFF. The CDR3 coding sequence is TGCGCCAGCAGCCCAAGTGGTAGCGGATGGAACACCGGGGAGCTGTTTTTT.

The V call is TRBV19, the J call TRBJ2-2, with D perhaps TRBD1 (6 bases). V lost 3 bases and J lost 5, with 10 bases in between. This CDR3 has 14 residues. Germline V gene sequence: CDR1 LNHDA, CDR2 SQIVND (reference sequence). This CDR3 is CASSIRQVTGELFF. In nucleotides, the CDR3 is TGTGCCAGTAGTATTAGACAGGTTACCGGGGAGCTGTTTTTT.

The count of this clone is one. The V gene is TRBV18, the J gene TRBJ1-2, with D perhaps TRBD1 (6 bases). Germline V gene lookup returns CDR1 KGHSH and CDR2 LQKENI. Trimming left V 6 bases short and J 6 bases short, with 14 bases between. There are 13 residues in the CDR3. The CDR3 DNA reads as TGTGCCAGCTCCCGGGTTGAGGGGGATGGCTACACCTTC. Protein: CASSRVEGDGYTF.

The CDR3 DNA follows: TGCGCCAGCAGCAGACCGGACAGGGGGACGGTCGGGGAGCTGTTTTTT. It yields the protein CASSRPDRGTVGELFF. This chain connects TRBV5-1 to TRBJ2-2, with 10 bases matching TRBD1. This CDR3 has 16 residues. The ends lost 4 bases at V and 7 bases at J; junction bases unmatched: 10. Germline loops: CDR1 SGHRS, CDR2 YFSETQ. The whole variable domain, filled in from reference TRBV5-1 and TRBJ2-2, reads KAGVTQTPRYLIKTRGQQVTLSCSPISGHRSVSWYQQTPGQGLQFLFEYFSETQRNKGNFPGRFSGRQFSNSRSEMNVSTLELGDSALYLCASSRPDRGTVGELFFGEGSRLTVL.

This clone has only one observation. This sequence joins TRBV30 and TRBJ1-5, with D unclear. The CDR3 sequence is 13 residues long. Germline V lookup: CDR1 GTSNPN, CDR2 SVGIG (reference sequence). V lost 1 base and J 7 bases, leaving 11 bases between the germline ends. CDR3 region: CAWSGSGSQPQHF. The CDR3 DNA is TGTGCCTGGAGTGGTTCCGGGAGCCAGCCCCAGCATTTT.

Here the CDR3 reads CASSSPRSYNEQFF. The CDR3 DNA reads TGCGCCAGCAGCTCTCCCCGGTCCTACAATGAGCAGTTCTTC. V and J are TRBV5-1 and TRBJ2-1, with D unresolved. Germline loops: CDR1 SGHRS, CDR2 YFSETQ. V lost 3 bases, J lost 1 base, and 8 bases lay in between. The CDR3 is 14 amino acids.

The V and J genes are TRBV18 and TRBJ1-6, with D unclear. CDR3 length: 15 residues. V was clipped by 3 bases and J by 6 bases, with 12 bases between them. Germline lookup yields CDR1 KGHSH and CDR2 LQKENI. The CDR3 sequence is CASSPGTATNSPLHF. In DNA form, the CDR3 reads TGTGCCAGCTCACCGGGAACAGCTACTAATTCACCCCTCCACTTT. Full variable domain (missing parts from reference TRBV18 and TRBJ1-6): NAGVMQNPRHLVRRRGQEARLRCSPMKGHSHVYWYRQLPEEGLKFMVYLQKENIIDESGMPKERFSAEFPKEGPSILRIQQVVRGDSAAYFCASSPGTATNSPLHFGNGTRLTVT.

The rearrangement links TRBV5-6 to TRBJ1-6, with D unclear. Germline CDR1 reads SGHDT; CDR2 reads YYEEEE. Trimming pared 0 bases from V and 6 bases from J, leaving 10 bases between. CDR3 size: 15 residues. CDR3 residues: CASSLGRAPNSPLHF. CDR3 DNA sequence: TGTGCCAGCAGCTTGGGGAGGGCACCTAATTCACCCCTCCACTTT.